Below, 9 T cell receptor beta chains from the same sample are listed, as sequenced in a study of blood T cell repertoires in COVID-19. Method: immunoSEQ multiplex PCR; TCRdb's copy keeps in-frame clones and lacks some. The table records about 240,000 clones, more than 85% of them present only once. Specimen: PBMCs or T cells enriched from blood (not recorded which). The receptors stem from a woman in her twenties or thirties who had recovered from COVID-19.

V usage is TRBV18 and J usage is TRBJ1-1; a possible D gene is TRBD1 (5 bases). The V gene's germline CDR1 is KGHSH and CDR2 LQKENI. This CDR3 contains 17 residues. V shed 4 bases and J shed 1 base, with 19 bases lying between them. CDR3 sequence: CASSQTAIRGGNTEAFF. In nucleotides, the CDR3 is TGTGCCAGCTCACAAACCGCAATAAGGGGCGGGAACACTGAAGCTTTCTTT.

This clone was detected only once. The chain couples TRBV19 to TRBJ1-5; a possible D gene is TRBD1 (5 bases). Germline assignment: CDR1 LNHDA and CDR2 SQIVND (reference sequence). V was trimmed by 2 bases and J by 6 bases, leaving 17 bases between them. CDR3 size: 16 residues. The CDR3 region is CASSISNRPGGQPQHF. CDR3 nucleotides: TGTGCCAGTAGTATAAGTAACAGGCCGGGGGGTCAGCCCCAGCATTTT.

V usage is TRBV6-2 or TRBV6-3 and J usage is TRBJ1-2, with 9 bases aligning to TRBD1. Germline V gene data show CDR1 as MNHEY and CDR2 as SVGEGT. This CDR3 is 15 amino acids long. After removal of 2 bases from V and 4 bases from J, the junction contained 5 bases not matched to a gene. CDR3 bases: TGTGCCAGCAGTTACCCGGGACAGGGAGGCTATGGCTACACCTTC. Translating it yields CASSYPGQGGYGYTF.

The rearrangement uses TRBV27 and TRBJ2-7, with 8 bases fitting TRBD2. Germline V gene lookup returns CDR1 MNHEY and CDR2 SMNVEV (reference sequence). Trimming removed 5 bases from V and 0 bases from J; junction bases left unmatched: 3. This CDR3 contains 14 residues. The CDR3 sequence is CASSPGLGSYEQYF. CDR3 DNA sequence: TGTGCCAGCAGTCCGGGACTAGGCTCCTACGAGCAGTACTTC.

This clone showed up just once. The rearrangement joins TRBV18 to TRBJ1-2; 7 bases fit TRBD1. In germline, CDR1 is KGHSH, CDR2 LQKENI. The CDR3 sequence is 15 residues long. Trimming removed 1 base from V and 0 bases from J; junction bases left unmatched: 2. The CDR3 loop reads CASSPQGASNYGYTF. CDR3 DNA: TGTGCCAGCTCACCACAGGGGGCGTCTAACTATGGCTACACCTTC.

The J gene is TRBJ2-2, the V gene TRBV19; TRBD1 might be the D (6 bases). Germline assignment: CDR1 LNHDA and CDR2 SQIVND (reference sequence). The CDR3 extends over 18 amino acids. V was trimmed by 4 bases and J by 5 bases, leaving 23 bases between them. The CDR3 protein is CASSTSAQGILGTGELFF. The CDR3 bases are TGTGCCAGTAGTACCTCGGCACAGGGAATTTTAGGGACCGGGGAGCTGTTTTTT.

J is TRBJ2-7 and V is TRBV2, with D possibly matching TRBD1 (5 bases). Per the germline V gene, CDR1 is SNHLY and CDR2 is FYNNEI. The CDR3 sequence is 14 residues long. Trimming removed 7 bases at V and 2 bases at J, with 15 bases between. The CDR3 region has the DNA TGTGCCAGCAAATTTGAAGACAGCGCCTACGAGCAGTACTTC. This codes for CASKFEDSAYEQYF.

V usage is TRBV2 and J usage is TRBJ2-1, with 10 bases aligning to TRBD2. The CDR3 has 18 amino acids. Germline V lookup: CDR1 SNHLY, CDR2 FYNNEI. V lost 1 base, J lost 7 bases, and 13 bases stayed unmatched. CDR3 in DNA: TGTGCCAGCAGTGAAGAATTACTAGCGGGAACTCAAGGAAATGAGCAGTTCTTC. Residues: CASSEELLAGTQGNEQFF.

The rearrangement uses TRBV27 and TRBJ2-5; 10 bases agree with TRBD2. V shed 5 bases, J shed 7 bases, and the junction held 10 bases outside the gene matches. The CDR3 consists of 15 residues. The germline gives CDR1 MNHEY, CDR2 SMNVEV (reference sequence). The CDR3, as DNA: TGTGCCAGCAGTCTCGTGGCTAGCGGGAGAGGGACCCAGTACTTC. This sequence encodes CASSLVASGRGTQYF.